This TCR beta chain was obtained from a study of cytomegalovirus exposure and HLA in healthy donors. With respect to this clone: Its target is not known.

In the PCR, 60 Vbeta and 13 Jbeta primers were used. TCRdb keeps only in-frame clones here, not all; method: immunoSEQ multiplex PCR. The profile shows some 200,000 clones, about 80% of them singletons. Study findings and constraints: In an earlier analysis, most TCR beta V segments were productive about 87% or about 30% of the time.

Germline trimming cut 4 bases from V and 5 bases from J; bases unmatched to any gene: 7. CDR3 length: 14 amino acids. The V gene's germline CDR1 is SGHNT and CDR2 YENEEA. Material for sequencing was PBMCs. This TCR was sampled from a boy younger than 18 in good health and CMV-seronegative. The rearrangement joins TRBV11-3 to TRBJ1-1, with 7 bases matching TRBD1. The CDR3 nucleotides are TGTGCCAGCAGCTCCCGACAGGGTTGGACTGAAGCTTTCTTT. Translating gives CASSSRQGWTEAFF.